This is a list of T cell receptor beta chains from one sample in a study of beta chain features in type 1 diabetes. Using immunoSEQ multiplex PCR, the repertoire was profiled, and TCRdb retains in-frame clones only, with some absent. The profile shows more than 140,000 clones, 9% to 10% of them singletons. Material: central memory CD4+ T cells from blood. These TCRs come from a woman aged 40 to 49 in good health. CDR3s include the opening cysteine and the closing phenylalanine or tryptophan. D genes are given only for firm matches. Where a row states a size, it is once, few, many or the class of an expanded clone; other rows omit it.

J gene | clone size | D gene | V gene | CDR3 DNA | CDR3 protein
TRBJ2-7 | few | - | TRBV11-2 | TGTGCCAGCAGCCCCCCCGGACAACGTCGCGAGCAGTACTTC | CASSPPGQRREQYF
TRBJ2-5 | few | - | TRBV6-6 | TGTGCCAGCAGTGCTGGGACTGCCGGGGAGACCCAGTACTTC | CASSAGTAGETQYF
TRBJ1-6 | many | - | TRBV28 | TGTGCCAGCAGTCCCGGGGGGGCTAATTCACCCCTCCACTTT | CASSPGGANSPLHF
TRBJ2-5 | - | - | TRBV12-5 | TGTGCTAGTGGTACCACAGGGCCACAAGAGACCCAGTACTTC | CASGTTGPQETQYF
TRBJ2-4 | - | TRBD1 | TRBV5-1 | TGCGCCAGCAGCTTGGGGTCCCAGCAGGGGGAAGTCGCTGGAGCCAAAAACATTCAGTACTTC | CASSLGSQQGEVAGAKNIQYF
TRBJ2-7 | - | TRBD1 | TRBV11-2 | TGTGCCAGCAGCTTGAGATGGACAGGGGGCTACGAGCAGTACTTC | CASSLRWTGGYEQYF
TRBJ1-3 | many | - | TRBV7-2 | TGTGCCAGCAGCTTAGCCCGGTCCTCTGGAAACACCATATATTTT | CASSLARSSGNTIYF
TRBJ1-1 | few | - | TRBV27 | TGTGCCGCGGCCAGAGACTTCCTGAACACTGAAGCTTTCTTT | CAAARDFLNTEAFF
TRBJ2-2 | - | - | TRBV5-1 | TGCGCCAGCAGCTTGGCCGTCGGGGTTGCGGCCGGGGAGCTGTTTTTT | CASSLAVGVAAGELFF
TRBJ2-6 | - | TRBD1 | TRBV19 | TGTGCCAGTAGCCAACAGGGGTCTGGGGCCAACGTCCTGACTTTC | CASSQQGSGANVLTF
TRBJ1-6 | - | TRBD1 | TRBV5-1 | TGCGCCAGCAGCTTGGGGCAGGGGGACGGAAATTCACCCCTCCACTTT | CASSLGQGDGNSPLHF
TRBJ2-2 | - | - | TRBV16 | TGTGCCAGCAGCCAATCGACAGTTAACGGGGAGCTGTTTTTT | CASSQSTVNGELFF
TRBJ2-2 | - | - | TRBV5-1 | TGTGCCAGCTCTTGGGACACCGGCACCGGGGAGCTGTTTTTT | CASSWDTGTGELFF
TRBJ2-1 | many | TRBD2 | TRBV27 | TGTGCCAGCAGTCCAGATCGAGCGGGGAAGCAGTTCTTC | CASSPDRAGKQFF
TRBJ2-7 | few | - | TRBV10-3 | TGTGTCCCGTCCTACGAGCAGTACTTC | CVPSYEQYF
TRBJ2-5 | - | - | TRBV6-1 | TGTGCCAGCAGTGAAGGGGTAGCGAAAGAGACCCAGTACTTC | CASSEGVAKETQYF
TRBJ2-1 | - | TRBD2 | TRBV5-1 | TGCGCCAGCAGTAGCGGGGGGCCATTCAATGAGCAGTTCTTC | CASSSGGPFNEQFF
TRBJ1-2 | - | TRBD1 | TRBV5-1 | TGCGCCAGCAGCTCGGCCGGACAGGGGGCTTTCTATGGCTACACCTTC | CASSSAGQGAFYGYTF
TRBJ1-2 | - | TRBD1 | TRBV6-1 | TGTGCCAGCCGTAGTACAGGGGACTATGGCTACACCTTC | CASRSTGDYGYTF
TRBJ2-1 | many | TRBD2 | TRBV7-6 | TGTGCCAGCAGCTTAGATAGCAGGACTAGCGGGGGCAATGAGCAGTTCTTC | CASSLDSRTSGGNEQFF
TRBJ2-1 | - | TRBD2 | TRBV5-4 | TGTGCCAGCAGCGAAGCGGGGGGTCCCTACAATGAGCAGTTCTTC | CASSEAGGPYNEQFF
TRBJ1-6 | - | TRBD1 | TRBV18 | TGTGCCAGCTCACGAACCGGGACAGACAGATATAATTCACCCCTCCACTTT | CASSRTGTDRYNSPLHF
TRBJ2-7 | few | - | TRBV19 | TGTGCCAGTAGTATGGAGGACAGATTTAGCTACGAGCAGTACTTC | CASSMEDRFSYEQYF
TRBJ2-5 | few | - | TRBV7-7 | TGTGCTAGCAGCTTCGGGGTTAGCCGAGAGACCCAGTACTTC | CASSFGVSRETQYF
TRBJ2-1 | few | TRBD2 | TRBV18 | TGTGCCAGCTCACCAGGGACTAGCGGGGGTAGGTTCTTC | CASSPGTSGGRFF
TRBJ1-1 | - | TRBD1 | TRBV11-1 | TGTGCCAGCAGCTTAACAGGGGGCAGGACTGAAGCTTTCTTT | CASSLTGGRTEAFF
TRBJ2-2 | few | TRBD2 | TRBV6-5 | TGTGCCGGGGGAAGCGGGGCGGAGACCGGGGAGCTGTTTTTT | CAGGSGAETGELFF
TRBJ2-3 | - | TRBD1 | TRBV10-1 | TGCGCCAGCAGCCGGACAGGGCCAGATACGCAGTATTTT | CASSRTGPDTQYF
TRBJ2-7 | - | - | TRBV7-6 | TGTGCCAGCAGCTCTCCTCTTAATAACTACGAGCAGTACTTC | CASSSPLNNYEQYF
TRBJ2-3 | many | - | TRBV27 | TGTGCCAGCAGTTTACAGGGTCGGGATACGCAGTATTTT | CASSLQGRDTQYF
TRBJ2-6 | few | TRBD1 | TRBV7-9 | TGTGCCAGCAGCTTAGTCCGGGACAGACCCCTCTCTGGGGCCAACGTCCTGACTTTC | CASSLVRDRPLSGANVLTF
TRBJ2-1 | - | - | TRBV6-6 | TGTGCCAGCAGTGAGGACCTTACAGGGTGGCTCTTC | CASSEDLTGWLF
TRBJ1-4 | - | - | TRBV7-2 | TGTGCCAGCAGCTTATCGGGGGTTAATGAAAAACTGTTTTTT | CASSLSGVNEKLFF
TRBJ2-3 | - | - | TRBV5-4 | TGTGCCAGCAGCCCTAAATACACAGATACGCAGTATTTT | CASSPKYTDTQYF
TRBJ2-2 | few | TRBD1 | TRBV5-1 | TGCGCCAGCAGCCACGCCGGGACAGGCTCCAACACCGGGGAGCTGTTTTTT | CASSHAGTGSNTGELFF
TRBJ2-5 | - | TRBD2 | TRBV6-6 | TGTGCCAGCAGTTCCGCAGCGGGGCTCCAAGAGACCCAGTACTTC | CASSSAAGLQETQYF
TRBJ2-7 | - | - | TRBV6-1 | TGTGCCAGCAGTGAAATTAGTGCAGGAAAGTTCCACGAGCAGTACTTC | CASSEISAGKFHEQYF
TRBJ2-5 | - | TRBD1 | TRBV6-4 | TGTGCCAGCAGTAGGGACAGGGGAGAGACCCAGTACTTC | CASSRDRGETQYF
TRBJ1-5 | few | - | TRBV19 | TGTGCCAGTAGGTCGCCGGGAAATCAGCCCCAGCATTTT | CASRSPGNQPQHF
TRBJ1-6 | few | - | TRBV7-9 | TGTGCCAGCAGCCTCGGGGGTCGGGGCTCGAATTCACCCCTCCACTTT | CASSLGGRGSNSPLHF
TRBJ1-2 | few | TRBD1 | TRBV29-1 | TGCAGCGTTGAAGCCTCGTCTACAGGGGTGGGTGGCTACACCTTC | CSVEASSTGVGGYTF
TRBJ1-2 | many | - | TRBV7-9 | TGTGCCAGCAGTTTCTCTACCACTAACTATGGCTACACCTTC | CASSFSTTNYGYTF
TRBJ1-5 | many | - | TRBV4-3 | TGCGCCAGCAGCCCCGGACACGCAAGAGGACGTGTCCAACGCGGTCAGCCCCAGCATTTT | CASSPGHARGRVQRGQPQHF
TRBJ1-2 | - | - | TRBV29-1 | TGCAGCGCCTTACAGGGTAACTATGGCTACACCTTC | CSALQGNYGYTF